This is a list of T cell receptor beta chains from one sample in a study of CD8 T cells in Susac syndrome. TCRdb itself ran the immunoSEQ multiplex PCR reads through MiXCR, one entry per CDR3 protein. The sample lists 150,000 to 200,000 distinct CDR3 sequences, approximately 95% occurring once. The sample was CD4+ T cells from PBMCs. These receptors came from a human donor with multiple sclerosis. CDR3s include the opening cysteine and the closing phenylalanine or tryptophan. A D gene is named only where the DNA matches it firmly. Clone size, where shown, is once, few, many, or a class for clones that have expanded.

J,length,V,size,D,DNA,CDR3
TRBJ1-2,13,TRBV20-1,NA,NA,TGCAGTGCTAGAAAAGGGCTGCGATATGGCTACACCTTC,CSARKGLRYGYTF
TRBJ2-5,13,TRBV7-9,few,TRBD2,TGTGCCAGCAGCGGGACTAATCAAGAGACCCAGTACTTC,CASSGTNQETQYF
TRBJ2-7,17,TRBV6-5,NA,NA,TGTGCCAGCAGTTACACCCATGACAGAGATTTCTTCTACGAGCAGTACTTC,CASSYTHDRDFFYEQYF
TRBJ1-5,13,TRBV30,NA,TRBD1,TGTGCCTGGAGTCAAGGACAGGGTCAGCCCCAGCATTTT,CAWSQGQGQPQHF
TRBJ2-3,16,TRBV6-5,once,NA,TGTGCCAGCAGTTTAGACCGGGACGGACCCACAGATACGCAGTATTTT,CASSLDRDGPTDTQYF
TRBJ2-3,12,TRBV28,few,NA,TGTGCCAGCAGTGGCAGCACAGATACGCAGTATTTT,CASSGSTDTQYF
TRBJ1-5,17,TRBV19,NA,TRBD1,TGTGCCAGTAGGATCCGACAGGGAGGGATGTACGATCAGCCCCAGCATTTT,CASRIRQGGMYDQPQHF
TRBJ2-2,15,TRBV20-1,NA,TRBD2,TGCAGTGCTAGTAGGCTAGCGGGAGCTGGCGGGGAGCTGTTTTTT,CSASRLAGAGGELFF
TRBJ1-1,13,TRBV9,NA,TRBD1,TGTGCCAGCAGCGTAGGTAACAGGGGAGAAGGTTTCTTT,CASSVGNRGEGFF
TRBJ1-5,17,TRBV2,NA,TRBD1,TGTGCCAGCCGGGGGTTCGCAGGGAGGGGGCGACAATCAGCCCCAGCATTT,CASRGFAGRGRQSAPAF
TRBJ2-2,13,TRBV20-1,NA,NA,TGCAGTGCTAGATCCCTTAGACCCGGGGAGCTGTTTTTT,CSARSLRPGELFF
TRBJ2-1,13,TRBV20-1,NA,NA,TGCAGTGCCGAAGGATTACAGGCCCCGGAGCAGTTCTTC,CSAEGLQAPEQFF
TRBJ1-3,15,TRBV12-5,NA,NA,TGTGCTAGTGGTTTAGGAGCGAGGGAGGGAAACACCATATATTTT,CASGLGAREGNTIYF
TRBJ1-1,13,TRBV24-1,NA,NA,TGTGCCACCAGACAGGACCAGAACACTGAAGCTTTCTTT,CATRQDQNTEAFF
TRBJ2-5,12,TRBV27,NA,NA,TGTGCCAGCAGTGGATCTGAAGAGACCCAGTACTTC,CASSGSEETQYF
TRBJ1-1,16,TRBV2,NA,NA,TGTGCCAGCAGTGAAGGTTACGGGATGCGGAACACTGAAGCTTTCTTT,CASSEGYGMRNTEAFF
TRBJ1-1,12,TRBV29-1,NA,NA,TGCAGCGTTTTGCGGTCCGGCACTGAAGCTTTCTTT,CSVLRSGTEAFF
TRBJ2-2,17,TRBV19,NA,TRBD2,TGTGCCGGACAATACAGCGGGAGAGATAGGAGTACCGGGGAGCTGTTTTTT,CAGQYSGRDRSTGELFF
TRBJ1-2,14,TRBV20-1,NA,NA,TGCAGTGCTCTCTCTGCAGTTCGGGACTATGGCTACACCTTC,CSALSAVRDYGYTF
TRBJ1-5,16,TRBV12-3/TRBV12-4,NA,TRBD1,TGTGCCAGCAGTACAGGGGGCAGTGGCGGGAATCAGCCCCAGCATTTT,CASSTGGSGGNQPQHF
TRBJ2-5,15,TRBV7-9,NA,TRBD2,TGTGCCAGCAGCCCGACTAGCCTCCGTCAAGAGACCCAGTACTTC,CASSPTSLRQETQYF
TRBJ2-1,13,TRBV7-2,NA,NA,TGTGCCAGCAGTGCGGTATCGGGTAGTGAGCAGTTCTTC,CASSAVSGSEQFF
TRBJ2-3,14,TRBV3-1,NA,NA,TGTGCCAGCAGCCGGGACTTACGCACAGATACGCAGTATTTT,CASSRDLRTDTQYF
TRBJ2-2,16,TRBV12-5,NA,TRBD2,TGTGCTAGTGGTTTGGGACTAGCGGGAAATCCCGGGGAGCTGTTTTTT,CASGLGLAGNPGELFF
TRBJ2-7,10,TRBV28,NA,NA,TGTGCCAGCAGTTTCCGACGGACCTACTTC,CASSFRRTYF
TRBJ1-5,13,TRBV6-1,NA,NA,TGTGCCAGCAGTGAACAGTTGGATCAGCCCCAGCATTTT,CASSEQLDQPQHF
TRBJ2-5,12,TRBV29-1,NA,NA,TGCAGCATAATAGGCGGCGGGGAGACCCAGTACTTC,CSIIGGGETQYF